This TCR beta chain was retrieved from a study of early T cells in non-severe SARS-CoV-2 infection. The overall study: Whole-blood bulk RNA, unsorted, was sequenced, and chains were unpaired. Findings of the study overall: A preference for anti-spike CD8 responses marked VDJdb matching, which missed private and CD4 specificities.

This clonotype was detected only a few times. Its antigen is currently unknown. The CDR3 has 15 residues. The ends lost 4 bases at V and 2 bases at J; junction bases unmatched: 8. From germline, CDR1 is SGHVS and CDR2 FNYEAQ. Separate cDNA molecules each had unique molecular identifiers attached to them. TCRdb reprocessed the 5' RACE reads with MiXCR, giving one entry per CDR3 protein. The sample contains more than 50,000 distinct CDR3 sequences, under 15% of which appear only once. Sequenced here: whole blood, sampled at baseline. The TCR originated in an adult who was a healthcare worker with PCR-confirmed SARS-CoV-2 infection or an uninfected control (not recorded which). This chain joins TRBV7-6 and TRBJ2-7, with 7 nucleotides matching TRBD1. Here the CDR3 DNA reads TGTGCCAGCAGCTCAGGACAGGTCCCCCCCTACGAGCAGTACTTC. Its translation: CASSSGQVPPYEQYF.